This T cell receptor beta chain was sequenced for a study of shared clonotypes between healthy human individuals. Study context: The donors, a couple of women and a few men, were aged 18 to 49.

This clone was counted once. CD45RO negativity and positive selection for CCR7 defined naive CD8 cells, a population that excluded terminally differentiated effector memory CD45RA+ cells. Germline V gene data show CDR1 as SGHTA and CDR2 as FQGNSA. V was cut by 2 bases and J by 5 bases, with 12 bases left in between. This CDR3 has 14 amino acids. Profiled with immunoSEQ multiplex PCR; TCRdb holds only in-frame clones, not every one. The sample consists of roughly 2.1 million clones, 85% to 95% of them appearing once. The chain couples TRBV7-2 to TRBJ2-5; D gene uncertain. The material sequenced was naive CD8+ T cells from PBMCs. The source of this sequence is a man aged 18 to 29 in good health. Some clones in this sample may be carry-over from other donors' samples. CDR3 coding DNA: TGTGCCAGCAGCTTACCAAGCAGTCGGGAGACCCAGTACTTC. Residues: CASSLPSSRETQYF.